The clone carrying this T cell receptor beta chain was observed a handful of times. This specimen comes from a study of T cells after yellow fever vaccination. MiXCR, applied by TCRdb to the 5' RACE reads, yields one record per CDR3 protein. This sample has roughly 310,000 distinct CDR3 sequences, with 8.5% to 9% found just once. This CDR3 comprises 21 residues. Germline CDR1 reads SGHAT; CDR2 reads FQNNGV. The V gene lost 5 bases and the J gene lost 7 bases, with 38 bases spanning the gap. The rearrangement joins TRBV11-2 to TRBJ2-5, with a possible D match to TRBD1 (6 bases). The origin of this receptor is a man aged 18 to 29 who received the YFV17D yellow fever vaccine. Sequences were derived from PBMCs, sampled on the day of the first yellow fever vaccination. As DNA, the CDR3 is TGTGCCAGCAGCGTCACGGACCCCGGGACACGGGAATATGTTTTGGGTTCGACCCAGTACTTC. Its protein product is CASSVTDPGTREYVLGSTQYF. Filled out from reference TRBV11-2 and TRBJ2-5, the complete variable domain reads EAGVAQSPRYKIIEKRQSVAFWCNPISGHATLYWYQQILGQGPKLLIQFQNNGVVDDSQLPKDRFSAERLKGVDSTLKIQPAKLEDSAVYLCASSVTDPGTREYVLGSTQYFGPGTRLLVL.